This T cell receptor beta chain was recorded in a study of T-cell reconstitution after alpha-beta-depleted transplantation in children. This CDR3 has 15 residues. CDR1 and CDR2 from the germline V gene are SQVTM and ANQGSEA. V lost 0 bases and J 6 bases, leaving 17 bases between the germline ends. Unique molecular identifiers were used to barcode this TCRbeta library. TCRdb fed the PCR reads into MiXCR, producing one record per CDR3 protein. The sample shows approximately 590,000 distinct CDR3 sequences, roughly a tenth of them seen only once. V and J are TRBV29-1 and TRBJ1-2, with D perhaps TRBD1 (6 bases). The receptor was isolated from a human donor who donated a stem cell graft to a child with acute myeloid leukemia. The starting material was PBMCs from the stem cell graft donor, obtained from the stem cell graft. The CDR3: CSVEEESQGRHGYTF. CDR3 bases: TGCAGCGTTGAAGAGGAATCACAGGGACGCCATGGCTACACCTTC.